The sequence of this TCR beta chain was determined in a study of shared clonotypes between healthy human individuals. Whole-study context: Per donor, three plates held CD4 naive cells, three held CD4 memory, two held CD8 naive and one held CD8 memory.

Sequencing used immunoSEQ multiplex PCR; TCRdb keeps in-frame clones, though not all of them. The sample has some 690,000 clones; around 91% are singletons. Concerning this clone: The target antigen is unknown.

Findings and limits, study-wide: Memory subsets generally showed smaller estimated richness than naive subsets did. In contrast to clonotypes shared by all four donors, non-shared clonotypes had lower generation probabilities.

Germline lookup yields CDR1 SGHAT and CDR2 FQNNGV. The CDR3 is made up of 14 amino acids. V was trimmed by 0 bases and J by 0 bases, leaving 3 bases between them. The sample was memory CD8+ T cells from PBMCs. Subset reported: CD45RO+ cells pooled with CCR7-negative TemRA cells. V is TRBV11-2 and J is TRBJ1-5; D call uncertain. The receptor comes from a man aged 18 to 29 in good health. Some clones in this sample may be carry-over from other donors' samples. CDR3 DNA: TGTGCCAGCAGCTTAGAGTATAGCAATCAGCCCCAGCATTTT. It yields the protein CASSLEYSNQPQHF.